This TCR beta chain was obtained from a study of blood T cells in healthy people across ages. On this clonotype itself: The antigen remains unidentified.

General study results and limits: Donor CMV status was unknown, possibly confounding expanded clonotype changes. The study found more naive CD4+ cells and higher diversity in long-lived than aged donors.

V lost 2 bases to trimming and J lost 15 bases; unmatched junction nucleotides: 8. There are 13 residues in the CDR3. Germline values: CDR1 SGHTA, CDR2 FQGNSA. Primed by a sample-barcoded 5' primer and a J-beta primer mix, a second PCR proceeded for about 7 to 11 cycles. TCRdb independently ran MiXCR on the 5' RACE reads; one entry per CDR3 protein. The data show roughly 570,000 distinct CDR3 sequences, with approximately 27% seen just once and less than 20% held by the top ten. The sequencing input was blood. V is TRBV7-2 and J is TRBJ2-4; TRBD1 aligns across 9 bases. The clonotype was recovered from a woman in her 70s in good health. The CDR3 reads CASSLSRDRERYF. The CDR3 bases are TGTGCCAGCAGCTTAAGCAGGGACAGGGAGCGGTACTTC.